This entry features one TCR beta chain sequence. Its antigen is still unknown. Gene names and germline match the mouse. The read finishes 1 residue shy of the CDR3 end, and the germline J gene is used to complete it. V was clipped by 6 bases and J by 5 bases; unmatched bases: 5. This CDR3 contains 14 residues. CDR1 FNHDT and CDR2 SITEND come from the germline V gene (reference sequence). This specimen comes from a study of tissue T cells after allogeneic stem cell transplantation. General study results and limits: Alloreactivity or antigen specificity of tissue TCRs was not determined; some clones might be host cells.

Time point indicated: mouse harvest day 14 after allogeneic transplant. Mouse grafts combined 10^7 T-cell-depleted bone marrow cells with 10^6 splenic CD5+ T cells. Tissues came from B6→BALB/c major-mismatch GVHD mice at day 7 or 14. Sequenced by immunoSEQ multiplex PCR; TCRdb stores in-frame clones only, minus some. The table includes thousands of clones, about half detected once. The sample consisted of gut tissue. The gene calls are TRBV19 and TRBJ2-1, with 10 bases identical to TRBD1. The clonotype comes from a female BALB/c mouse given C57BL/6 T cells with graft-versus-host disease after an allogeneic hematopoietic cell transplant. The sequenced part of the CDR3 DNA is TGTGCCAGCATCTCCGGGACAGGGGATGCTGAGCAGTTC. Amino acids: CASISGTGDAEQF. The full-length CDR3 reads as CASISGTGDAEQFF.